These T cell receptor beta chains were read from a single sample in a study of human T cells and chemical hapten exposure. A single record per CDR3 protein comes from TCRdb applying MiXCR to the RACE reads. The table lists 180,000 or so distinct CDR3 sequences, nearly 30% of them singletons, with just under 3% in the top ten. Sequencing was performed on whole blood, taken in connection with sensitization to the hapten diphenylcyclopropenone (DPC). These receptors were obtained from a woman aged 25 to 39 with alopecia areata. Some clones in this sample may be carry-over from other donors' samples. Both conserved end residues are part of each CDR3. The order of the fields is V gene, clone size, D gene, J gene, CDR3 DNA, CDR3 protein. The D gene is left open where the match is weak. Where a row states a size, it is once, few, many or the class of an expanded clone; other rows omit it.

v_gene: TRBV7-9
abundance: few
d_gene: .
j_gene: TRBJ2-5
CDR3nt: TGTGCCAGCAGCTTATGGGAGAAGACCCAGTACTTC
CDR3aa: CASSLWEKTQYF

v_gene: TRBV9
abundance: .
d_gene: .
j_gene: TRBJ1-1
CDR3nt: TGTGCCAGCAGCGTAGGACCGGGGGAGGCCACTGAAGCTTTCTTT
CDR3aa: CASSVGPGEATEAFF

v_gene: TRBV3-1
abundance: few
d_gene: TRBD1
j_gene: TRBJ1-2
CDR3nt: TGTGCCAGCAGCCCATACACCGGGACAGGACCTTATGGCTACACCTTC
CDR3aa: CASSPYTGTGPYGYTF

v_gene: TRBV20-1
abundance: .
d_gene: .
j_gene: TRBJ2-5
CDR3nt: TGCAGTGCTAGAGACTGGACGGACCAAGAGACCCAGTACTTC
CDR3aa: CSARDWTDQETQYF

v_gene: TRBV28
abundance: .
d_gene: TRBD1
j_gene: TRBJ2-3
CDR3nt: TGTGCCAGCAGCCCCGGACAGGTCACAGATACGCAGTATTTT
CDR3aa: CASSPGQVTDTQYF

v_gene: TRBV3-1
abundance: many
d_gene: TRBD2
j_gene: TRBJ2-1
CDR3nt: TGTGCCAGCAGCCCCGGACTAGCGGGAATCAATGAGCAGTTCTTC
CDR3aa: CASSPGLAGINEQFF

v_gene: TRBV3-1
abundance: .
d_gene: .
j_gene: TRBJ2-2
CDR3nt: TGTGCCAGCAGCCTCTCACGGGAGACCGGGGAGCTGTTTTTT
CDR3aa: CASSLSRETGELFF

v_gene: TRBV6-6
abundance: .
d_gene: TRBD1
j_gene: TRBJ1-5
CDR3nt: TGTGCCAGCAGTTACTCCGACAGGGGAAGCAATCAGCCCCAGCATTTT
CDR3aa: CASSYSDRGSNQPQHF

v_gene: TRBV29-1
abundance: few
d_gene: .
j_gene: TRBJ1-1
CDR3nt: TGCAGCTCAGGGTTCGCGAACACTGAAGCTTTCTTT
CDR3aa: CSSGFANTEAFF

v_gene: TRBV11-2
abundance: few
d_gene: .
j_gene: TRBJ2-4
CDR3nt: TGTGCCAGCAGCTTGAACGGAAACATTCAGTACTTC
CDR3aa: CASSLNGNIQYF

v_gene: TRBV5-1
abundance: .
d_gene: .
j_gene: TRBJ1-6
CDR3nt: TGCGCCAGCAGCTTAACGGACACCTCCTATAATTCACCCCTCCACTTT
CDR3aa: CASSLTDTSYNSPLHF

v_gene: TRBV9
abundance: few
d_gene: TRBD1
j_gene: TRBJ1-1
CDR3nt: TGTGCCAGCAGCCTCGACAGGGGGGGAACTGAAGCTTTCTTT
CDR3aa: CASSLDRGGTEAFF

v_gene: TRBV20-1
abundance: few
d_gene: TRBD2
j_gene: TRBJ2-5
CDR3nt: TGCAGTGCTGGCTCCTCAGGGCTAGCGGGAAAAGAGACCCAGTACTTC
CDR3aa: CSAGSSGLAGKETQYF

v_gene: TRBV28
abundance: .
d_gene: .
j_gene: TRBJ2-1
CDR3nt: TGTGCCAGCAGTTGGGGTCCGACCAATGAGCAGTTCTTC
CDR3aa: CASSWGPTNEQFF

v_gene: TRBV6-6
abundance: few
d_gene: .
j_gene: TRBJ2-7
CDR3nt: TGTGCCAGCGGGGGGCTCTCCTACGAGCAGTACTTC
CDR3aa: CASGGLSYEQYF

v_gene: TRBV5-1
abundance: few
d_gene: TRBD1
j_gene: TRBJ1-2
CDR3nt: TGCGCCAGCAGCGGCGGGACAGCTTATGGCTACACCTTC
CDR3aa: CASSGGTAYGYTF

v_gene: TRBV29-1
abundance: many
d_gene: TRBD1
j_gene: TRBJ1-3
CDR3nt: TGCAGCGTTGGGACAGGGAAGGGAAACACCATATATTTT
CDR3aa: CSVGTGKGNTIYF

v_gene: TRBV3-1
abundance: few
d_gene: .
j_gene: TRBJ1-2
CDR3nt: TGTGCCAGCAGCCAAGATCAGGGCTCCTATGGCTACACCTTC
CDR3aa: CASSQDQGSYGYTF

v_gene: TRBV4-2
abundance: .
d_gene: .
j_gene: TRBJ2-1
CDR3nt: TGTGCCAGCAGCCAAGTGGGCACCTTCTCCTACAATGAGCAGTTCTTC
CDR3aa: CASSQVGTFSYNEQFF

v_gene: TRBV12-3/TRBV12-4
abundance: .
d_gene: TRBD1
j_gene: TRBJ2-1
CDR3nt: TGTGCCAGCAGTTTATGGCCGGACAGGGCCAATCCTGAGCAGTTCTTC
CDR3aa: CASSLWPDRANPEQFF

v_gene: TRBV3-1
abundance: .
d_gene: .
j_gene: TRBJ1-1
CDR3nt: TGTGCCAGCAGCCACCGGCGAGCCAAAGCTTTCTTT
CDR3aa: CASSHRRAKAFF

v_gene: TRBV28
abundance: .
d_gene: TRBD2
j_gene: TRBJ2-3
CDR3nt: TGTGCCAGCAGTTTAGCCGCTAGCGGAAGCACAGATACGCAGTATTTT
CDR3aa: CASSLAASGSTDTQYF

v_gene: TRBV4-3
abundance: few
d_gene: TRBD1
j_gene: TRBJ1-1
CDR3nt: TGCGCCAGCAGCCAAGAGACAGGGAGGAACACTGAAGCTTTCTTT
CDR3aa: CASSQETGRNTEAFF

v_gene: TRBV20-1
abundance: few
d_gene: TRBD2
j_gene: TRBJ2-3
CDR3nt: TGCAGTGCTAGAGGGCGGGGGGGCCAGTATGATACGCAGTATTTT
CDR3aa: CSARGRGGQYDTQYF

v_gene: TRBV4-2
abundance: .
d_gene: .
j_gene: TRBJ1-4
CDR3nt: TGTGCCAGCAGCCAAGATGGGTCTGCAACTAATGAAAAACTGTTTTTT
CDR3aa: CASSQDGSATNEKLFF

v_gene: TRBV29-1
abundance: .
d_gene: TRBD2
j_gene: TRBJ2-4
CDR3nt: TGCAGCGTGGGACTAGACCTAAACATTCAGTACTTC
CDR3aa: CSVGLDLNIQYF

v_gene: TRBV4-3
abundance: .
d_gene: .
j_gene: TRBJ2-7
CDR3nt: TGCGCCAGCAGCCAAGAGGGTAGAAGCTACGAGCAGTACTTC
CDR3aa: CASSQEGRSYEQYF

v_gene: TRBV28
abundance: few
d_gene: .
j_gene: TRBJ2-3
CDR3nt: TGTGCCAGCAGCTCGGCGGGTTTTACAGATACGCAGTATTTT
CDR3aa: CASSSAGFTDTQYF

v_gene: TRBV30
abundance: .
d_gene: .
j_gene: TRBJ1-1
CDR3nt: TGTGCCTGCCGGGGGCAGGGCGGGAACACTGAAGCTTTCTTT
CDR3aa: CACRGQGGNTEAFF

v_gene: TRBV6-2/TRBV6-3
abundance: .
d_gene: .
j_gene: TRBJ2-3
CDR3nt: TGTGCCAGCAGTTACTCGGACAGGGACTACACAGATACGCAGTATTTT
CDR3aa: CASSYSDRDYTDTQYF

v_gene: TRBV19
abundance: .
d_gene: .
j_gene: TRBJ1-5
CDR3nt: TGTGCCAGTACCCGGACGAGCAATCAGCCCCAGCATTTT
CDR3aa: CASTRTSNQPQHF

v_gene: TRBV4-3
abundance: few
d_gene: .
j_gene: TRBJ1-2
CDR3nt: TGCACCAGCAGCCAAGATCTGGCCTGGGGCTACACCTTC
CDR3aa: CTSSQDLAWGYTF

v_gene: TRBV6-5
abundance: .
d_gene: .
j_gene: TRBJ2-3
CDR3nt: TGTGCCAGCAGTTACTCTGGCACGATGAGAGCGCAGTATTTT
CDR3aa: CASSYSGTMRAQYF

v_gene: TRBV28
abundance: few
d_gene: TRBD1
j_gene: TRBJ1-1
CDR3nt: TGTGCCAGCAGATCCGGACAGGGGGCTTTCTTT
CDR3aa: CASRSGQGAFF

v_gene: TRBV6-6
abundance: few
d_gene: TRBD1
j_gene: TRBJ1-6
CDR3nt: TGTGCCAGCAGTTACCCTCGGACAGGGATGATCGATAATTCACCCCTCCACTTT
CDR3aa: CASSYPRTGMIDNSPLHF

v_gene: TRBV28
abundance: few
d_gene: .
j_gene: TRBJ1-4
CDR3nt: TGTGCCAGCAGTTTAGCGGGCAGGCACTCAACTAATGAAAAACTGTTTTTT
CDR3aa: CASSLAGRHSTNEKLFF

v_gene: TRBV20-1
abundance: few
d_gene: TRBD2
j_gene: TRBJ2-3
CDR3nt: TGCAGTGCTCAGACGACTAGCCCGGGGTCGGCTACGCAGTATTTT
CDR3aa: CSAQTTSPGSATQYF

v_gene: TRBV10-3
abundance: few
d_gene: TRBD1
j_gene: TRBJ2-7
CDR3nt: TGTGCCATCCGGACCGGGACAGTCCATGAGCAGTACTTC
CDR3aa: CAIRTGTVHEQYF

v_gene: TRBV28
abundance: many
d_gene: TRBD2
j_gene: TRBJ2-1
CDR3nt: TGTGCCAGCGGCAGACTAGGGACTAGCGGGAGTAATGAGCAGTTCTTC
CDR3aa: CASGRLGTSGSNEQFF

v_gene: TRBV28
abundance: .
d_gene: .
j_gene: TRBJ2-7
CDR3nt: TGTGCCAGCAGCCCCCCCCGCTCGGGGTCCTACGAGCAGTACTTC
CDR3aa: CASSPPRSGSYEQYF

v_gene: TRBV6-2/TRBV6-3
abundance: .
d_gene: TRBD1
j_gene: TRBJ1-2
CDR3nt: TGTGCCAGCAGTTGGACAGGGCCGAATGGCTACACCTTC
CDR3aa: CASSWTGPNGYTF

v_gene: TRBV30
abundance: few
d_gene: .
j_gene: TRBJ1-4
CDR3nt: TGTGCCTGCCCCGGGGCAGGCGGTGAAAAACTGTTTTTT
CDR3aa: CACPGAGGEKLFF

v_gene: TRBV28
abundance: .
d_gene: TRBD2
j_gene: TRBJ2-3
CDR3nt: TGTGCCAGCAGTTTCATCGGGAGCGGGGGGGACACAGATACGCAGTATTTT
CDR3aa: CASSFIGSGGDTDTQYF

v_gene: TRBV10-3
abundance: .
d_gene: .
j_gene: TRBJ2-1
CDR3nt: TGTGCCATCAGTGAAGGGACTCCTAACGGGAATGAGCAGTTCTTC
CDR3aa: CAISEGTPNGNEQFF

v_gene: TRBV6-1
abundance: .
d_gene: .
j_gene: TRBJ1-3
CDR3nt: TGTGCCAGCAGTGAGTCACCAGGGGTGGCTGGAAACACCATATATTTT
CDR3aa: CASSESPGVAGNTIYF

v_gene: TRBV11-2
abundance: few
d_gene: .
j_gene: TRBJ2-7
CDR3nt: TGTGCCAGCAGCTTGCGGTTGCTCGGGGGAACCTACGAGCAGTACTTC
CDR3aa: CASSLRLLGGTYEQYF

v_gene: TRBV4-2
abundance: .
d_gene: .
j_gene: TRBJ1-2
CDR3nt: TGTGCCAGCAGCCAAGGGGGAGATGGCTACACCTTC
CDR3aa: CASSQGGDGYTF

v_gene: TRBV7-8
abundance: .
d_gene: .
j_gene: TRBJ2-1
CDR3nt: TGTGCCAGCGAGAGGGGGGTTTACAATGAGCAGTTCTTC
CDR3aa: CASERGVYNEQFF

v_gene: TRBV12-3/TRBV12-4
abundance: .
d_gene: .
j_gene: TRBJ2-3
CDR3nt: TGTGCCAGCAGTTCCCCGACGGGGGGCACAGATACGCAGTATTTT
CDR3aa: CASSSPTGGTDTQYF

v_gene: TRBV7-2
abundance: .
d_gene: TRBD2
j_gene: TRBJ2-1
CDR3nt: TGTGCCAGCAGCTTCGGGGGAATAGCGGGAGTAAATGAGCAGTTCTTC
CDR3aa: CASSFGGIAGVNEQFF

v_gene: TRBV5-1
abundance: .
d_gene: TRBD1
j_gene: TRBJ2-7
CDR3nt: TGCGCCAGCAGCTCCGGACAGGGGGCGTACGAGCAGTACTTC
CDR3aa: CASSSGQGAYEQYF

v_gene: TRBV7-2
abundance: .
d_gene: .
j_gene: TRBJ2-2
CDR3nt: TGTGCCAGCAGCCCCCAGGGCTCCCCCGGGGAGCTGTTTTTT
CDR3aa: CASSPQGSPGELFF

v_gene: TRBV10-3
abundance: .
d_gene: TRBD1
j_gene: TRBJ1-2
CDR3nt: TGTGCCATCAGGGCCGGGGACAGCAACTATGGCTACACCTTC
CDR3aa: CAIRAGDSNYGYTF

v_gene: TRBV11-2
abundance: .
d_gene: TRBD2
j_gene: TRBJ2-5
CDR3nt: TGTGCCAGCAGCTCCGGGACTAGCGGGAGAGAGACCCAGTACTTC
CDR3aa: CASSSGTSGRETQYF

v_gene: TRBV2
abundance: few
d_gene: .
j_gene: TRBJ2-7
CDR3nt: TGTGCCAGCACGGGCCCCTCTGAGCAGTACTTC
CDR3aa: CASTGPSEQYF

v_gene: TRBV25-1
abundance: .
d_gene: .
j_gene: TRBJ2-7
CDR3nt: TGTGCCAGCAGTGACCGTTACGAGCAGTACTTC
CDR3aa: CASSDRYEQYF

v_gene: TRBV20-1
abundance: .
d_gene: .
j_gene: TRBJ1-2
CDR3nt: TGCAGTGCCGCTTCGTCGGGACGAATTTATGGCTACACCTTC
CDR3aa: CSAASSGRIYGYTF

v_gene: TRBV27
abundance: few
d_gene: TRBD1
j_gene: TRBJ1-5
CDR3nt: TGTGCCAGCAGTCAAAATACAGGGGGCGTCAATCAGCCCCAGCATTTT
CDR3aa: CASSQNTGGVNQPQHF

v_gene: TRBV7-2
abundance: .
d_gene: .
j_gene: TRBJ1-3
CDR3nt: TGTGCCAGCAGCTTGTGGAGGACTGGAAACACCATATATTTT
CDR3aa: CASSLWRTGNTIYF

v_gene: TRBV6-2/TRBV6-3
abundance: .
d_gene: TRBD2
j_gene: TRBJ2-7
CDR3nt: TGTGCCAGCAGGCTAGCGGGGACCTCCTACGAGCAGTACTTC
CDR3aa: CASRLAGTSYEQYF